This T cell receptor (beta chain) originates from a study of siplizumab effects on memory and regulatory T cells. The study's findings and limits: Proliferating Tregs from siplizumab cultures lacked functional confirmation of suppression. Researchers could map only a minor fraction of alloreactive clones to unstimulated subsets. Siplizumab conditions gave an average of approximately 71% Treg-derived mappable alloreactive CD4+ clones, versus 26.9% for controls.

The length of the CDR3 is 15 residues. The germline gives CDR1 SGDLS, CDR2 YYNGEE. V was pared by 3 bases and J by 8 bases, with 9 bases of the junction left unmatched. As to this clone: Its antigen is undetermined.

Assay used: immunoSEQ multiplex PCR; TCRdb lists only in-frame clones, some missing. Altogether 100,000 or so clones are present, about 93% being singletons, with the ten largest covering about 0.32%. This receptor was identified in a human donor in good health. Sample: CD4+ T cells sorted from blood. This chain connects TRBV9 to TRBJ1-2; TRBD1 matches 11 bases. The DNA for the CDR3 is TGTGCCAGCAGCGGGCGGACAGGGGGCAGGAACGGCTACACCTTC. It specifies CASSGRTGGRNGYTF.